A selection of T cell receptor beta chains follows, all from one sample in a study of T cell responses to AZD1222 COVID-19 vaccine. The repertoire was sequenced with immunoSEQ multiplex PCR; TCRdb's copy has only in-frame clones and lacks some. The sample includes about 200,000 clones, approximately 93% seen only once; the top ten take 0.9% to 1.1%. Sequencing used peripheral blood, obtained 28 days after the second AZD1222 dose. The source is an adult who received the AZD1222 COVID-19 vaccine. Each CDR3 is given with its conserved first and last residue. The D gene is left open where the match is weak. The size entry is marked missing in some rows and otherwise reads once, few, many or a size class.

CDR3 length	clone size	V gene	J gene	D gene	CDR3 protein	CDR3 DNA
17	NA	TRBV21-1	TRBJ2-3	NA	CASSATRDRSSTDTQYF	TGTGCCAGCAGCGCGACTAGGGACAGGAGTAGCACAGATACGCAGTATTTT
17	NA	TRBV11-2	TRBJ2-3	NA	CASSLALTSTGTDTQYF	TGTGCCAGCAGCTTAGCCCTGACTAGTACGGGCACAGATACGCAGTATTTT
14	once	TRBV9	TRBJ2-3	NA	CASSVGGSTDTQYF	TGTGCCAGCAGCGTGGGCGGAAGCACAGATACGCAGTATTTT
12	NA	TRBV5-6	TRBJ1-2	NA	CASSLDTYGYTF	TGTGCCAGCAGCTTAGACACTTATGGCTACACCTTC
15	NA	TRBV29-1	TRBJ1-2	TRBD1	CSVEDRDRGYYGYTF	TGCAGCGTTGAAGATCGGGACAGGGGTTACTATGGCTACACCTTC
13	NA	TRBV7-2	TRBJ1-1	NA	CASSFYGGTEAFF	TGTGCCAGCAGCTTCTACGGTGGCACTGAAGCTTTCTTT
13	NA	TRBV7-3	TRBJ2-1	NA	CASSSEGDNEQFF	TGTGCCAGCAGCTCCGAGGGGGACAATGAGCAGTTCTTC
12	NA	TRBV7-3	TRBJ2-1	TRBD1	CASSLDRNEQFF	TGTGCCAGCAGCTTGGACAGGAATGAGCAGTTCTTC
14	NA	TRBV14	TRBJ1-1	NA	CASSLARVSTEAFF	TGTGCCAGCAGCCTGGCAAGGGTTAGCACTGAAGCTTTCTTT
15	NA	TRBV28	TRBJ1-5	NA	CASSLGGRGEKPQHF	TGTGCCAGCAGTTTAGGGGGGCGCGGGGAGAAGCCCCAGCATTTT
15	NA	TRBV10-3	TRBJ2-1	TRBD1	CAISASGTGGSEQFF	TGTGCCATCAGTGCGTCCGGGACAGGGGGCAGTGAGCAGTTCTTC
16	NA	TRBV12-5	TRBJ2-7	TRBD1	CASALLTGGSAYEQYF	TGTGCTAGTGCCCTCCTAACAGGGGGCTCTGCCTACGAGCAGTACTTC
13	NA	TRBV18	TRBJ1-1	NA	CASSFGRNTEAFF	TGTGCCAGCTCATTCGGGAGAAACACTGAAGCTTTCTTT
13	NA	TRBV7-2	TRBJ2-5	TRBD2	CASSFGGAETQYF	TGTGCCAGCAGCTTCGGGGGGGCGGAGACCCAGTACTTC
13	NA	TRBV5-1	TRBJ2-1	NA	CASYPGPPNEQFF	TGCGCCAGCTACCCGGGACCCCCCAATGAGCAGTTCTTC
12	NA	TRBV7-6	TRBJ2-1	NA	CASSRGKNEQFF	TGTGCCAGCAGCCGAGGGAAGAATGAGCAGTTCTTC
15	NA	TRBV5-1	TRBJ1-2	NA	CASSLGHSEGYGYTF	TGCGCCAGCAGCCTGGGACACTCCGAGGGCTATGGCTACACCTTC